This TCR beta chain was captured in a study of cytomegalovirus exposure and HLA in healthy donors. About the research overall: There were just under 400 genotyped donors. Of these, roughly 84% fell in the genetic ancestry cluster associated with self-reported Caucasian donors. Whole-study findings and limits: TCR beta V segments were, for the most part, productive about 90% or about 30% of the time in an earlier analysis. The study recorded 160 or so TCR beta chains that were cytomegalovirus-associated.

Researchers ran the PCR with 60 Vbeta and 13 Jbeta primers. Produced via immunoSEQ multiplex PCR; TCRdb's table is partial and in-frame only. The specimen's table records about 79,000 clones. The germline V and J ends were trimmed by 3 bases and 10 bases, with 16 bases remaining between them. This CDR3 spans 15 amino acids. The germline gives CDR1 ENHRY, CDR2 SYGVKD. On this clone itself: The antigen remains unidentified.

The sample consisted of PBMCs. This sequence originates from a young man in good health and CMV-seronegative. The chain couples TRBV10-3 to TRBJ1-6, with D possibly matching TRBD1 (5 bases). The CDR3 protein is CAISDPRIGGSPLHF. The CDR3 DNA reads TGTGCCATCAGTGACCCGAGGATCGGGGGATCACCCCTCCACTTT.